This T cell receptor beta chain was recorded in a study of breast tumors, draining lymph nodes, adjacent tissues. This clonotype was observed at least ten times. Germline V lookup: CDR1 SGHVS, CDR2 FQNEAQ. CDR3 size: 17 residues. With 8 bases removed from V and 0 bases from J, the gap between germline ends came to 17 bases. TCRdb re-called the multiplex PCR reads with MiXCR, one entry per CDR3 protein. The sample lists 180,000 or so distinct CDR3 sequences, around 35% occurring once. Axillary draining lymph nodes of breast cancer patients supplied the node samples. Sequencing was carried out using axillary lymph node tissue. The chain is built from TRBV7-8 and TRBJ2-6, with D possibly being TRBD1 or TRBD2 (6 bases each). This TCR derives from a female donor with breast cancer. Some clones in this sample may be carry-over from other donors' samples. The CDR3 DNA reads TGTGCCAGCGCCCGGGGGCAGGTTCTCTCTGGGGCCAACGTCCTGACTTTC. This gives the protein CASARGQVLSGANVLTF.